These 12 T cell receptor beta chains originate from one sample sequenced in a study of shared clonotypes between healthy human individuals. Positively selected for CCR7, the CD45RO-negative cells used as naive CD8 cells excluded terminally differentiated effector memory CD45RA+ cells. Clones were sequenced by immunoSEQ multiplex PCR, and TCRdb holds only the in-frame ones, with some missing. This table holds about 2.1 million clones, 90% to 95% found once. Material for sequencing was naive CD8+ T cells from PBMCs. The receptors stem from a man in his late teens or twenties in good health. Some clones in this sample may be carry-over from other donors' samples.

The V gene is TRBV2, the J gene TRBJ2-1; 14 bases agree with TRBD2. The V gene's germline CDR1 is SNHLY and CDR2 FYNNEI. The trim removed 11 bases at V and 8 bases at J, leaving 14 bases unmatched. This CDR3 has 16 amino acids. CDR3 nucleotides: TGTGCCTCCAGGGCCCGACTAGCGGGAGGGCCTCATGAGCAGTTCTTC. Translated: CASRARLAGGPHEQFF.

The V and J genes are TRBV27 and TRBJ2-3; a weak D match, TRBD2 (7 bases). This CDR3 has 15 residues. CDR1 is MNHEY and CDR2 is SMNVEV in the germline V gene (reference sequence). Trimming pared 2 bases from V and 3 bases from J, leaving 12 bases between. The CDR3 DNA reads as TGTGCCAGCAGTTTAACACAGGGAGGGACAGATACGCAGTATTTT. This gives the protein CASSLTQGGTDTQYF.

The gene calls are TRBV29-1 and TRBJ1-2; the match to TRBD1 covers 7 bases. V lost 0 bases, J lost 2 bases, and 3 bases stayed unmatched. Germline V CDR1 and CDR2: SQVTM, ANQGSEA. The length of the CDR3 is 14 residues. The CDR3 spells CSVEDQGGNYGYTF. The DNA for the CDR3 is TGCAGCGTTGAAGATCAGGGGGGGAACTATGGCTACACCTTC. The complete variable domain, with remaining parts taken from reference TRBV29-1 and TRBJ1-2, reads SAVISQKPSRDICQRGTSLTIQCQVDSQVTMMFWYRQQPGQSLTLIATANQGSEATYESGFVIDKFPISRPNLTFSTLTVSNMSPEDSSIYLCSVEDQGGNYGYTFGSGTRLTVV.

V usage is TRBV15 and J usage is TRBJ2-1, with D unresolved. Looked up from germline, CDR1 is LNHNV and CDR2 is YYDKDF (reference sequence). The CDR3 covers 15 residues. Trimming took off 0 bases at V and 2 bases at J, with 8 bases between the two ends. CDR3 residues: CATSRERQTYNEQFF. DNA of the CDR3: TGTGCCACCAGCAGAGAGCGGCAGACCTACAATGAGCAGTTCTTC.

The chain uses TRBV29-1 and TRBJ2-7; TRBD1 matches at 8 bases. The V gene's germline CDR1 is SQVTM and CDR2 ANQGSEA. Trimming at V came to 4 bases and at J to 3 bases, leaving 5 bases not matched to a gene. The CDR3 runs 13 residues. The CDR3: CSVVVGTGYEQYF. The CDR3 DNA follows: TGCAGCGTTGTCGTCGGGACAGGCTACGAGCAGTACTTC.

This clone was seen only once. The chain combines TRBV6-1 with TRBJ2-7; D gene uncertain. The CDR3 sequence is 12 residues long. V lost 10 bases and J 3 bases, leaving 13 bases between the germline ends. Per the germline V gene, CDR1 is MNHNS and CDR2 is SASEGT. This CDR3 reads CAIRPGGYEQYF. The CDR3 region has the DNA TGTGCCATCCGGCCGGGCGGCTACGAGCAGTACTTC.

V and J are TRBV5-4 and TRBJ2-3, with 8 bases matching TRBD2. The CDR3 spans 14 residues. Trimming cost V 2 bases and J 4 bases; bases outside gene matches: 3. Germline V gene lookup returns CDR1 SGHNT and CDR2 YYREEE (reference sequence). The CDR3 loop is CASSLAGVSDTQYF. CDR3 in DNA: TGTGCCAGCAGCTTAGCGGGAGTATCAGATACGCAGTATTTT.

Of note for this clone: Other DNA sequences in the sample encode the same CDR3. V usage is TRBV19 and J usage is TRBJ1-1; D perhaps matches TRBD1 (5 bases). V was trimmed by 8 bases and J by 5 bases, leaving 9 bases between them. This CDR3 is built from 11 residues. Germline CDR1 and CDR2: LNHDA and SQIVND (reference sequence). In nucleotides, the CDR3 is TGTGCCAGTTCACGGGGGACTGAAGCTTTCTTT. Its translation is CASSRGTEAFF.

The count of this clone is one. V gene TRBV19 combines with J gene TRBJ2-1; 12 nucleotides line up with TRBD2. The trim removed 4 bases at V and 1 base at J, leaving 8 bases unmatched. CDR1 is LNHDA, CDR2 SQIVND, per germline (reference sequence). The CDR3 loop spans 18 amino acids. CDR3 residues: CASSKGLAGPRSYNEQFF. The DNA of the CDR3 is TGTGCCAGTAGTAAAGGACTAGCGGGACCTCGGTCCTACAATGAGCAGTTCTTC.

V usage is TRBV9 and J usage is TRBJ1-5, with D tentatively TRBD1 (5 bases). Per germline, CDR1 SGDLS and CDR2 YYNGEE. The CDR3 is 15 amino acids. V was cut by 3 bases and J by 5 bases, with 15 bases left in between. For the CDR3, the DNA is TGTGCCAGCAGCGCAAGACCGGGACTCGATCAGCCCCAGCATTTT. Amino acid sequence: CASSARPGLDQPQHF.

CDR3 residues: CASSLASGSNYGYTF. The DNA for the CDR3 is TGTGCCAGCAGCTTGGCCTCAGGGTCCAACTATGGCTACACCTTC. V gene TRBV5-8 combines with J gene TRBJ1-2; D might be TRBD1 (5 bases). The CDR3 spans 15 residues. Trimming pared 0 bases from V and 2 bases from J, leaving 11 bases between. Germline loops: CDR1 SGHTS, CDR2 YDEGEE.

This clone has just one count. This sequence joins TRBV30 and TRBJ1-1, with a tentative D call TRBD1 (5 bases). Trimming stripped 3 bases from V and 0 bases from J, with 17 bases between. The V gene's germline CDR1 is GTSNPN and CDR2 SVGIG (reference sequence). This CDR3 is 16 amino acids long. The CDR3 reads CAWSDTRQMMNTEAFF. CDR3 DNA sequence: TGTGCCTGGAGCGACACTCGACAGATGATGAACACTGAAGCTTTCTTT.